This note documents a single TCR beta chain sequence. What it recognizes is unknown. Each CDR3 protein is one row after TCRdb ran MiXCR on the reads. The sample shows about 530,000 distinct CDR3 sequences, around 27% of them seen only once. The sample originates from a study of T cell repertoires in cytomegalovirus infection. As for the study in general: Both CMV infection and a matching HLA type were indicated by public TCR beta signatures. Findings of the study overall: Accumulated public TCR beta family frequency recognized individuals carrying CMV together with the relevant HLA. The response measured ex vivo was dominated by TCR beta clonotypes (HLA-C-restricted and CMV-specific).

The material sequenced was PBMCs. The clonotype originates from a human donor in good health (CMV status not recorded). Some clones in this sample may be carry-over from other donors' samples.

The CDR3: CASSQSPGRLAVLYEQYF. DNA for the CDR3: TGCGCCAGCAGTCAAAGCCCGGGCCGACTAGCGGTATTGTACGAGCAGTACTTC. The rearrangement uses TRBV23-1 and TRBJ2-7; 9 bases are a match to TRBD2. TRBV23-1 is assigned to the ORF class and has an uncertain function. This CDR3 is 18 amino acids long. V shed 2 bases, J shed 4 bases, and the junction held 15 bases outside the gene matches.